The 21 T cell receptor beta chains reported below all come from one sample, sequenced in a study of T cell responses to AZD1222 COVID-19 vaccine. Clones were read by immunoSEQ multiplex PCR, and TCRdb kept only the in-frame ones, dropping some. The sample lists some 95,000 clones; 88% were seen once. The sample in question was peripheral blood, obtained 28 days after the second AZD1222 dose. These receptors were obtained from an adult who received the AZD1222 COVID-19 vaccine.

V and J are TRBV7-9 and TRBJ1-4, with D possibly matching TRBD1 (6 bases). This CDR3 contains 15 residues. The V gene lost 5 bases and the J gene lost 2 bases, with 12 bases spanning the gap. Germline V gives CDR1 SEHNR, CDR2 FQNEAQ (reference sequence). The CDR3 loop is CASSPLRGTNEKLFF. The CDR3 DNA is TGTGCCAGCAGCCCCCTGAGGGGGACTAATGAAAAACTGTTTTTT. Together with reference TRBV7-9 and TRBJ1-4, the CDR3 gives the full variable domain: DTGVSQNPRHKITKRGQNVTFRCDPISEHNRLYWYRQTLGQGPEFLTYFQNEAQLEKSRLLSDRFSAERPKGSFSTLEIQRTEQGDSAMYLCASSPLRGTNEKLFFGSGTQLSVL.

This rearrangement joins TRBV19 to TRBJ2-1, with TRBD2 as a possible D gene (5 bases). The germline CDR1 and CDR2 sequences are LNHDA and SQIVND (reference sequence). V shed 0 bases and J shed 1 base, with 10 bases lying between them. The CDR3 spans 16 residues. CDR3 residues: CASSIEAGVSYNEQFF. The CDR3, as DNA: TGTGCCAGTAGTATAGAGGCGGGCGTTTCCTACAATGAGCAGTTCTTC.

This clone was picked up one time. As DNA, the CDR3 is TGTGCCAGCAGTAGGACAGGCATCGGGAACACCGGGGAGCTGTTTTTT. Amino acid sequence: CASSRTGIGNTGELFF. This chain joins TRBV2 and TRBJ2-2; 7 positions agree with TRBD1. The junction had 7 bases not matched to a gene; V was cut back by 5 bases and J by 1 base. The CDR3 sequence is 16 residues long. Germline lookup yields CDR1 SNHLY and CDR2 FYNNEI.

CDR3: CASSIQGTAGELFF. CDR3 DNA: TGTGCCAGTAGTATACAAGGGACAGCCGGGGAGCTGTTTTTT. This rearrangement joins TRBV19 to TRBJ2-2; TRBD1 aligns across 7 bases. The germline V gene has CDR1 LNHDA and CDR2 SQIVND (reference sequence). This CDR3 spans 14 amino acids. J lost 6 bases, V lost 2 bases, and 3 bases had no gene match.

This chain joins TRBV24-1 and TRBJ2-7; 8 positions agree with TRBD1. Germline V CDR1 and CDR2: KGHDR, SFDVKD. This CDR3 contains 15 residues. V lost 5 bases, J lost 2 bases, and 7 bases stayed unmatched. CDR3 residues: CATSVEGQGPYEQYF. In DNA form, the CDR3 reads TGTGCCACCAGTGTTGAAGGACAGGGACCCTACGAGCAGTACTTC.

The chain employs TRBV24-1 and TRBJ2-2, with D possibly TRBD2 on 5 matching bases. The germline V and J ends were trimmed by 8 bases and 5 bases, with 14 bases remaining between them. This CDR3 spans 14 amino acids. CDR1 is KGHDR and CDR2 is SFDVKD in the germline V gene. This CDR3 reads CATKPSTGTGELFF. The CDR3 DNA reads TGTGCCACCAAACCCTCAACGGGGACCGGGGAGCTGTTTTTT.

The chain links TRBV5-6 to TRBJ1-1, with D possibly matching TRBD1 (5 bases). Trimming stripped 2 bases from V and 7 bases from J, with 15 bases between. Germline CDR1 SGHDT, CDR2 YYEEEE. The CDR3 consists of 14 residues. The CDR3 region is CASSFRAGQGEAFF. The DNA of the CDR3 is TGTGCCAGCAGCTTTAGGGCAGGGCAGGGTGAAGCTTTCTTT. The variable domain in full, with the rest retrieved from reference TRBV5-6 and TRBJ1-1, is DAGVTQSPTHLIKTRGQQVTLRCSPKSGHDTVSWYQQALGQGPQFIFQYYEEEERQRGNFPDRFSGHQFPNYSSELNVNALLLGDSALYLCASSFRAGQGEAFFGQGTRLTVV.

The V and J genes are TRBV28 and TRBJ2-7, with a tentative D call TRBD2 (5 bases). CDR1 is MDHEN and CDR2 is SYDVKM in the germline V gene. V gave up 6 bases and J gave up 0 bases, with 21 bases separating them. The CDR3 covers 17 residues. CDR3 region: CASSRRTGKESSYEQYF. The DNA of the CDR3 is TGTGCCAGCAGCCGGCGGACCGGGAAGGAAAGCTCCTACGAGCAGTACTTC.

V usage is TRBV11-2 and J usage is TRBJ2-2, with D uncertain. This CDR3 has 14 amino acids. V lost 1 base to trimming and J lost 1 base, with 4 bases between them. Germline loops: CDR1 SGHAT, CDR2 FQNNGV. The CDR3 region has the DNA TGTGCCAGCAGCTTAGGGGAGAACACCGGGGAGCTGTTTTTT. Protein product: CASSLGENTGELFF.

V gene TRBV6-5 combines with J gene TRBJ2-5; the match to TRBD1 covers 11 bases. This CDR3 is 15 amino acids long. The V gene end was trimmed by 8 bases and the J gene end by 4 bases; junction bases not matched to a gene: 9. Germline CDR1 MNHEY, CDR2 SVGAGI. Here the CDR3 DNA reads TGTGCCAGCGGGCTGGACAGGGGGCAGGGAGAGACCCAGTACTTC. This translates into CASGLDRGQGETQYF.

The gene calls are TRBV19 and TRBJ2-2; possible D gene TRBD1, 5 bases. Trimming took 5 bases from V and 1 from J, leaving 11 bases between them. Germline loops: CDR1 LNHDA, CDR2 SQIVND (reference sequence). The CDR3 extends over 15 amino acids. The CDR3 sequence: CASSLRTLNTGELFF. The CDR3 coding sequence is TGTGCCAGTAGTCTTAGGACACTGAACACCGGGGAGCTGTTTTTT. The complete variable domain, with remaining parts taken from reference TRBV19 and TRBJ2-2, reads DGGITQSPKYLFRKEGQNVTLSCEQNLNHDAMYWYRQDPGQGLRLIYYSQIVNDFQKGDIAEGYSVSREKKESFPLTVTSAQKNPTAFYLCASSLRTLNTGELFFGEGSRLTVL.

The V and J genes are TRBV9 and TRBJ2-7; D may match TRBD1 or TRBD2 (5 bases each). The CDR3 is made up of 17 amino acids. The V gene's germline CDR1 is SGDLS and CDR2 YYNGEE. V was pared by 4 bases and J by 4 bases, with 24 bases between. Here the CDR3 DNA reads TGTGCCAGCAGCAACGACCCCCACTCCGGGACCACATACGAGCAGTACTTC. Its translation: CASSNDPHSGTTYEQYF.

The chain recombines TRBV5-8 with TRBJ1-1; the D is unclear. The CDR3 runs to 13 residues. Germline V gene sequence: CDR1 SGHTS, CDR2 YDEGEE. With 5 bases removed from V and 4 bases from J, the gap between germline ends came to 12 bases. In DNA form, the CDR3 reads TGTGCCAGCAGTTTAATCCTCCTCACTGAAGCTTTCTTT. Translation gives CASSLILLTEAFF.

V and J are TRBV6-6 and TRBJ2-1; D remains unclear. This CDR3 contains 16 residues. Trimming removed 6 bases from V and 0 bases from J, with 15 bases in between. The V gene's germline CDR1 is MNHNY and CDR2 SVGAGI (reference sequence). The CDR3 here is CASSLLLSSSYNEQFF. CDR3 bases: TGTGCCAGCAGCCTCTTACTATCGAGCTCCTACAATGAGCAGTTCTTC.

The chain uses TRBV28 and TRBJ1-1, with D perhaps matching TRBD1 (6 bases). The CDR3 is 13 residues long. Germline assignment: CDR1 MDHEN and CDR2 SYDVKM. V was clipped by 5 bases and J by 4 bases, with 11 bases between them. The CDR3 DNA sequence: TGTGCCAGCAGTATACAGGGAGGCACTGAAGCTTTCTTT. The encoded protein is CASSIQGGTEAFF. Based on the CDR3 plus reference TRBV28 and TRBJ1-1, the full variable domain is DVKVTQSSRYLVKRTGEKVFLECVQDMDHENMFWYRQDPGLGLRLIYFSYDVKMKEKGDIPEGYSVSREKKERFSLILESASTNQTSMYLCASSIQGGTEAFFGQGTRLTVV.

Here the CDR3 reads CASSPAVSGANVLTF. CDR3 sequence (DNA): TGTGCCAGCTCACCTGCAGTCTCTGGGGCCAACGTCCTGACTTTC. This rearrangement joins TRBV18 to TRBJ2-6; D is unresolved. The CDR3 extends over 15 amino acids. Between the trimmed V and J ends, which lost 3 bases and 0 bases, there was a span of 6 bases. From germline, CDR1 is KGHSH and CDR2 LQKENI.

V gene TRBV12-3 or TRBV12-4 combines with J gene TRBJ2-1, with D uncertain. Trimming removed 6 bases from V and 6 bases from J, with 9 bases in between. The CDR3 runs to 12 residues. CDR3 sequence (DNA): TGTGCCAGCAGAATCGGCCTCAATGAGCAGTTCTTC. Translated: CASRIGLNEQFF.

The chain is built from TRBV20-1 and TRBJ1-1; D gene unclear. Looked up from germline, CDR1 is DFQATT and CDR2 is SNEGSKA (reference sequence). The CDR3 sequence is 13 residues long. The germline V and J ends were trimmed by 3 bases and 5 bases, with 13 bases remaining between them. CDR3 coding DNA: TGCAGTGCTAGTAGGCCAGATGGGACTGAAGCTTTCTTT. It translates to CSASRPDGTEAFF.

The chain joins TRBV5-6 to TRBJ2-2, with 11 bases fitting TRBD2. The CDR3 is 17 residues long. Germline lookup yields CDR1 SGHDT and CDR2 YYEEEE. V lost 2 bases and J lost 6; bases outside the gene matches: 9. CDR3: CASSLPTSGSRAGELFF. The CDR3, as DNA: TGTGCCAGCAGCTTACCTACTAGCGGGAGTAGGGCCGGGGAGCTGTTTTTT. The full variable domain, with the rest looked up from reference TRBV5-6 and TRBJ2-2, is DAGVTQSPTHLIKTRGQQVTLRCSPKSGHDTVSWYQQALGQGPQFIFQYYEEEERQRGNFPDRFSGHQFPNYSSELNVNALLLGDSALYLCASSLPTSGSRAGELFFGEGSRLTVL.

The rearrangement uses TRBV12-2 and TRBJ2-7; the table's D call TRBD2 went unverified against the DNA. TRBV12-2 is described as a pseudogene. The CDR3 runs to 18 residues. The CDR3 region has the DNA TGTGCAAGTCGCTCCTCCGGGACTAGCGGGACCCTGCACTACGAGCAGTACTTC. This encodes CASRSSGTSGTLHYEQYF.

The chain employs TRBV5-5 and TRBJ1-3; D not resolved. Trimming took off 0 bases at V and 3 bases at J, with 4 bases between the two ends. This CDR3 region has 13 residues. In germline, CDR1 is SGHKS, CDR2 YYEKEE (reference sequence). The CDR3 region is CASSLGDGNTIYF. CDR3 in DNA: TGTGCCAGCAGCTTGGGGGATGGAAACACCATATATTTT.